The entry below describes one TCR beta chain. The CDR3 has 15 amino acids. V lost 5 bases, J lost 3 bases, and 17 bases lay in between. Germline V CDR1 and CDR2: MNHEY, SMNVEV (reference sequence). This sample stems from a study of CD8+ T cells in alopecia areata. Documented treatment: oral pan-JAK inhibitor, 5-10 mg twice daily. Reverse transcribed after extraction, RNA yielded cDNA as the sequencing template. Sequencing was performed with immunoSEQ multiplex PCR; in TCRdb, only in-frame clones are kept and a portion is missing. The sample holds 87,000 or so clones, about 71% seen once. This receptor was obtained from a human donor with alopecia areata. Specimen: CD8+ T cells sorted from blood, collected at roughly week 45, from a patient treated with tofacitinib. The chain has TRBV27 and TRBJ2-7; no definite D call. The CDR3 protein is CASSPTVGFHYEQYF. The CDR3 DNA is TGTGCCAGCAGTCCTACAGTGGGCTTCCACTACGAGCAGTACTTC.